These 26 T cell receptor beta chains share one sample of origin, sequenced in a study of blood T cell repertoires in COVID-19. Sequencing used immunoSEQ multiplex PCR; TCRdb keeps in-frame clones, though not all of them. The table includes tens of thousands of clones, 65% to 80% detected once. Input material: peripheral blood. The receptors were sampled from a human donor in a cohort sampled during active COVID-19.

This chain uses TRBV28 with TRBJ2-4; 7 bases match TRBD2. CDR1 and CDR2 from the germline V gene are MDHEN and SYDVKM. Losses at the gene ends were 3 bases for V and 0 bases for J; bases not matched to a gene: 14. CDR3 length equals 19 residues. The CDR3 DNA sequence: TGTGCCAGCAGTTTCGGGCCGGGAGGCTCGTATGGAGCCAAAAACATTCAGTACTTC. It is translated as CASSFGPGGSYGAKNIQYF.

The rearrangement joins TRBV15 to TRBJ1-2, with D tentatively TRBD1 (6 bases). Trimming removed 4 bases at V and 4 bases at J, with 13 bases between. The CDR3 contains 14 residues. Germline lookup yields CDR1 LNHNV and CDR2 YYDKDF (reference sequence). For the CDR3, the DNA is TGTGCCACCAGCACAAACAGGGTTCGCTATGGCTACACCTTC. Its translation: CATSTNRVRYGYTF.

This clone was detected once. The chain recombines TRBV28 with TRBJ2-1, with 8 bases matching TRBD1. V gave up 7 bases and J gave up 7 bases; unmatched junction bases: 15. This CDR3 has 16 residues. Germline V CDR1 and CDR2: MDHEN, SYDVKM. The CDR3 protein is CASISPGGEGRNEQFF. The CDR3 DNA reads TGTGCCAGCATCTCCCCAGGGGGCGAGGGCAGAAATGAGCAGTTCTTC.

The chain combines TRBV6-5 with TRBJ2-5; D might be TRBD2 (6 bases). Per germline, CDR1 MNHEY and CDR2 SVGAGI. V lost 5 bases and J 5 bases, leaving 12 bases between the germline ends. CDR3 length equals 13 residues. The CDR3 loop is CASSRRELETQYF. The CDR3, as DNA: TGTGCCAGCAGTCGCCGGGAGCTGGAGACCCAGTACTTC.

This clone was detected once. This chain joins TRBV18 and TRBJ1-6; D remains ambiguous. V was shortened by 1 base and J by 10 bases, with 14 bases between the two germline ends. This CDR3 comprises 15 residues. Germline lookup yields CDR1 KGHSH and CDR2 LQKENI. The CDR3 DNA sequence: TGTGCCAGCTCACCACTGCCGGCGGGTGAATCACCCCTCCACTTT. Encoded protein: CASSPLPAGESPLHF.

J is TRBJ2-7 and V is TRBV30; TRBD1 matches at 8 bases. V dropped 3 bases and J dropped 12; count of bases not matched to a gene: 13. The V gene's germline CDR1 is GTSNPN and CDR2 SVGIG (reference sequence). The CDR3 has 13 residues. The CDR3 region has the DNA TGTGCCTGGAGCCGACAGGGGCCGGGTGGAATGTACTTC. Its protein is CAWSRQGPGGMYF.

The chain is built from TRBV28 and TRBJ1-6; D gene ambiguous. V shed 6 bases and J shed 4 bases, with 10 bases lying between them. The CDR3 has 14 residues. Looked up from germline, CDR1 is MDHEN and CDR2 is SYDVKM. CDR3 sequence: CASRPPGYNSPLHF. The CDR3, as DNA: TGTGCCAGCAGACCACCCGGGTATAATTCACCCCTCCACTTT.

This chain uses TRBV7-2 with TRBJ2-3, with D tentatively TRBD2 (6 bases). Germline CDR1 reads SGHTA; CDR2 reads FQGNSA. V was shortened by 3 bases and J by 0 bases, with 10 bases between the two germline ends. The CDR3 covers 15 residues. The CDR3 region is CASSLVGTSTDTQYF. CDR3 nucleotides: TGTGCCAGCAGCTTGGTTGGGACTAGCACAGATACGCAGTATTTT.

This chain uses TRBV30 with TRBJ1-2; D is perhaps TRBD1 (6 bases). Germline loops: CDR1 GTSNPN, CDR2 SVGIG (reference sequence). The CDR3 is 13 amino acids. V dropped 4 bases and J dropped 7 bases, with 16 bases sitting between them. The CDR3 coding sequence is TGTGCCTGGAACAGGGTGGTCCAAGGTGGCTACACCTTC. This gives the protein CAWNRVVQGGYTF.

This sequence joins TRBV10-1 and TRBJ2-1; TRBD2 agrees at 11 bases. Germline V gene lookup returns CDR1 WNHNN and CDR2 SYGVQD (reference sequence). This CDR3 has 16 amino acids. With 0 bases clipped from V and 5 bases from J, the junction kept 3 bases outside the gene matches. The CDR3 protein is CASSESKLAGDNEQFF. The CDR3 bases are TGCGCCAGCAGTGAGTCGAAACTAGCGGGAGACAATGAGCAGTTCTTC.

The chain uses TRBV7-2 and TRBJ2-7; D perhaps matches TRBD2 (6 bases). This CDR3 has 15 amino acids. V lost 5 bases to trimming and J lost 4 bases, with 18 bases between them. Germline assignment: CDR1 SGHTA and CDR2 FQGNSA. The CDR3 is CASSGTRAGRYEQYF. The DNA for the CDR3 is TGTGCCAGCAGCGGAACACGGGCAGGGAGGTACGAGCAGTACTTC.

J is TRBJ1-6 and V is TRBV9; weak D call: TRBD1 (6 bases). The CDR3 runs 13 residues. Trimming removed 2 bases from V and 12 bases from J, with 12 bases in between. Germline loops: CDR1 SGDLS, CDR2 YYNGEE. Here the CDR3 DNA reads TGTGCCAGCAGCGTGAACGAGGGGGAACCCCTCCACTTT. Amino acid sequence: CASSVNEGEPLHF.

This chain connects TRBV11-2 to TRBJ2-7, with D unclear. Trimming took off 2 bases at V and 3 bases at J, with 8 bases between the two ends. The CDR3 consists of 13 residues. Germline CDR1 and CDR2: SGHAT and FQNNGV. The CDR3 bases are TGTGCCAGCAGCTTATCAGATTACTACGAGCAGTACTTC. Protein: CASSLSDYYEQYF.

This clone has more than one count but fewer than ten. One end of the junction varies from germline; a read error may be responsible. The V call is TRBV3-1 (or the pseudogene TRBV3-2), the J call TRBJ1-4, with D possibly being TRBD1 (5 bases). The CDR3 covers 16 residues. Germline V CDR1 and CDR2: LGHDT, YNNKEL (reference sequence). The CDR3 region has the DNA TGTGCCAGCAGCCAAGATTATCTAGACAGTAATAAAAAACTGTTTTTT. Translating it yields CASSQDYLDSNKKLFF.

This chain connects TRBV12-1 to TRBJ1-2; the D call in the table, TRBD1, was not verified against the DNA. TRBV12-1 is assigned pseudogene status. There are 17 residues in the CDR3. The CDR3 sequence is CASSLSRDRLANYGYTF. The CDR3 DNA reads TGTGCCAGCAGCTTGTCCCGGGACAGGTTAGCTAACTATGGCTACACCTTC.

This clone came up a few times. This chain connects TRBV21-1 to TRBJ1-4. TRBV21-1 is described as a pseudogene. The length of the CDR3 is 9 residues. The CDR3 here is CASSTSKYF. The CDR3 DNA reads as TGTGCCAGCAGCACTAGCAAATATTTT.

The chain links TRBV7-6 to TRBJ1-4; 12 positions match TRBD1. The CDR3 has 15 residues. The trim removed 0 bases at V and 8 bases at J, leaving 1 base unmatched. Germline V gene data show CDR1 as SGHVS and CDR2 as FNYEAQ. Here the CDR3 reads CASSLAGTGGEKLFF. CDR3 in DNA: TGTGCCAGCAGCTTAGCGGGGACAGGGGGCGAAAAACTGTTTTTT.

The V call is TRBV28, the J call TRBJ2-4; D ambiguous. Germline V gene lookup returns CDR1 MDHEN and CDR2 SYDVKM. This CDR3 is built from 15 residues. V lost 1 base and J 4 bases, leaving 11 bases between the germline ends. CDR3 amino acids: CASSLSLMRKNIQYF. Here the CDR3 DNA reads TGTGCCAGCAGTTTATCGCTCATGAGAAAAAACATTCAGTACTTC.

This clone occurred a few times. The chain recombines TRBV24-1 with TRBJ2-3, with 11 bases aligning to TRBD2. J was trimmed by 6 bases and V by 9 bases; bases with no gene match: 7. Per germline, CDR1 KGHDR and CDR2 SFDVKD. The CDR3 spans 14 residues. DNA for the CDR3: TGTGCCACCCCAACTAGCGGGAGTCGTGATACGCAGTATTTT. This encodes CATPTSGSRDTQYF.

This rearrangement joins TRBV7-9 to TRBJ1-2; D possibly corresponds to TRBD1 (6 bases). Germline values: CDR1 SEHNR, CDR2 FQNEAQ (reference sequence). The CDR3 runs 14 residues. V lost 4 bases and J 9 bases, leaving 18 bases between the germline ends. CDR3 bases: TGTGCCAGCAGCTCAACCTTGAACAGGGATAGCTACACCTTC. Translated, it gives CASSSTLNRDSYTF.

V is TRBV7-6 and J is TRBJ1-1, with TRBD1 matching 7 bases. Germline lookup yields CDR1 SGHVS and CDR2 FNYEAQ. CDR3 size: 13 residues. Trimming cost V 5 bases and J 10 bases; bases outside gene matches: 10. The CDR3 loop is CASSPTGNRAAFF. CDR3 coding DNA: TGTGCCAGCAGCCCGACAGGGAACCGTGCAGCTTTCTTT.

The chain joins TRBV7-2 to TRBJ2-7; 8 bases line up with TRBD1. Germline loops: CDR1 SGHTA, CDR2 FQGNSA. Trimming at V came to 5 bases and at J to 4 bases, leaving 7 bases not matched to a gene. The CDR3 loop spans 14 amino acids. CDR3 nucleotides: TGTGCCAGCAGCCCCGGACAGGGAATATACGAGCAGTACTTC. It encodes CASSPGQGIYEQYF.

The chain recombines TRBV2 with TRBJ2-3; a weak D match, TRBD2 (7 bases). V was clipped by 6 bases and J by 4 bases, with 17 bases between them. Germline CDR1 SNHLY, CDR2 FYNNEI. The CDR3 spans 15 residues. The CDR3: CASRRTRRGSDTQYF. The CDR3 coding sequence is TGTGCCAGCAGGAGGACTAGAAGGGGGTCAGATACGCAGTATTTT.

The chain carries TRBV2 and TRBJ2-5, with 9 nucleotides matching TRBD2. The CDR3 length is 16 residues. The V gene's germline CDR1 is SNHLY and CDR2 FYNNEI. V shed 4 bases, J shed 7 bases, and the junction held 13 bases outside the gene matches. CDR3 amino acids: CASSGPLAGTGGTQYF. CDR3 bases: TGTGCCAGCAGTGGTCCCCTAGCGGGAACGGGTGGGACCCAGTACTTC.

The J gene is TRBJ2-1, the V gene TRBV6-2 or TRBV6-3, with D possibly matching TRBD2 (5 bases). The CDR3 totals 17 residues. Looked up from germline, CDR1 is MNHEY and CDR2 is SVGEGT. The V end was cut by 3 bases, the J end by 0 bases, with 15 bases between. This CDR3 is CASSYALEGNSYNEQFF. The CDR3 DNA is TGTGCCAGCAGTTATGCACTAGAGGGAAACTCCTACAATGAGCAGTTCTTC.

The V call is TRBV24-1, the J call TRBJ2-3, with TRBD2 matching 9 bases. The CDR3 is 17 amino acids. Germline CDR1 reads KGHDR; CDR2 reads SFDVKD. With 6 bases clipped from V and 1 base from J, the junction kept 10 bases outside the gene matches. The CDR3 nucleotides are TGTGCCACCAGTCCAGCGGGAGGTTCGGCCCGCACAGATACGCAGTATTTT. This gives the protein CATSPAGGSARTDTQYF.